The sequence of this TCR beta chain was determined in a study of blood T cells in healthy people across ages. Those donating, healthy Caucasian individuals from Russia, were aged 6 to 90. The table lists this clonotype with a few counts. The CDR3 spans 15 residues. In germline, CDR1 is ENHRY, CDR2 SYGVKD. V was clipped by 7 bases and J by 5 bases; unmatched bases: 8. Together with a sample-barcoded 5' primer, a J-beta primer mix was included in a second PCR lasting about 6 to 11 cycles. MiXCR was run by TCRdb on the 5' RACE reads, yielding one entry per CDR3 protein. The sample yields about 1.8 million distinct CDR3 sequences, roughly 52% seen once.

The gene calls are TRBV10-3 and TRBJ2-4; the match to TRBD1 covers 10 bases. Sequenced: blood. This clonotype originated in a woman aged 40 to 55 in good health. The CDR3 spells CAIKRDRGRENIQYF. The CDR3 DNA reads TGTGCCATCAAGAGGGACAGGGGAAGGGAAAACATTCAGTACTTC.